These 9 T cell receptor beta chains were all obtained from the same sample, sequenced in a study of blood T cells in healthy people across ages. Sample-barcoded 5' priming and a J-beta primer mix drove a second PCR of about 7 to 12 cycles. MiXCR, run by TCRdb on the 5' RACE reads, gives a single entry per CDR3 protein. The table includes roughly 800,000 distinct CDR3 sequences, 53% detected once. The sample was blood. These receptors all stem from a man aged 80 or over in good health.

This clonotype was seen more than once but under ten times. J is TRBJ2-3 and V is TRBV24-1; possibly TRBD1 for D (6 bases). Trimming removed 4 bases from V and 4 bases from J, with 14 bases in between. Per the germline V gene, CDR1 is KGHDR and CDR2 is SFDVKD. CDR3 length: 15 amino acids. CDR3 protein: CATSDAGVRADTQYF. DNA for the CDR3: TGTGCCACCAGTGACGCAGGGGTTAGAGCAGATACGCAGTATTTT.

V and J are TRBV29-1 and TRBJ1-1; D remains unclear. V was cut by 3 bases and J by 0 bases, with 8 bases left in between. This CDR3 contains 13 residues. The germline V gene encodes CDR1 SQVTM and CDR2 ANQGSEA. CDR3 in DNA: TGCAGCGTTGATCTGAACATGAACACTGAAGCTTTCTTT. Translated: CSVDLNMNTEAFF.

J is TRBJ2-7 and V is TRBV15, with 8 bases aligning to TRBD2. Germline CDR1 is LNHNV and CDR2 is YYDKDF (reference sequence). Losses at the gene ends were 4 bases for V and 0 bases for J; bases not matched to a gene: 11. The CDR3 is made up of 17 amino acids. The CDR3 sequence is CATSKLSAGGLSYEQYF. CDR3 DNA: TGTGCCACCAGCAAGCTAAGTGCGGGAGGCCTCTCCTACGAGCAGTACTTC. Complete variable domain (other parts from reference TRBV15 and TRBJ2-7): DAMVIQNPRYQVTQFGKPVTLSCSQTLNHNVMYWYQQKSSQAPKLLFHYYDKDFNNEADTPDNFQSRRPNTSFCFLDIRSPGLGDTAMYLCATSKLSAGGLSYEQYFGPGTRLTVT.

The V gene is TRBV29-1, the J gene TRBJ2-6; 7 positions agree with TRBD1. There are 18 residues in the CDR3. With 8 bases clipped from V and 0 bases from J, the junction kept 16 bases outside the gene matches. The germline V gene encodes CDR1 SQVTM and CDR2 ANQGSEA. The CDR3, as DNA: TGCAGCACTAGGGACAGAGTGCCGCGAAGCTCTGGGGCCAACGTCCTGACTTTC. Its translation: CSTRDRVPRSSGANVLTF.

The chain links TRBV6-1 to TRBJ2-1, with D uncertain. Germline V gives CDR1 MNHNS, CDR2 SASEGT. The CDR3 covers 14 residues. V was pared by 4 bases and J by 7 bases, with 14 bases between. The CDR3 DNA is TGTGCCAGCAGTGGGTGGGGTTTATCAAATGAGCAGTTCTTC. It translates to CASSGWGLSNEQFF.

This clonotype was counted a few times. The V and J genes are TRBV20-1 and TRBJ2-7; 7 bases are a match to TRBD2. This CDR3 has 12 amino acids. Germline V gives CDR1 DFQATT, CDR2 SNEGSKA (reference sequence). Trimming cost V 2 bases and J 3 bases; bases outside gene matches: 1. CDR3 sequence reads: CSARLAVYEQYF. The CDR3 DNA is TGCAGTGCTAGACTAGCGGTCTACGAGCAGTACTTC.

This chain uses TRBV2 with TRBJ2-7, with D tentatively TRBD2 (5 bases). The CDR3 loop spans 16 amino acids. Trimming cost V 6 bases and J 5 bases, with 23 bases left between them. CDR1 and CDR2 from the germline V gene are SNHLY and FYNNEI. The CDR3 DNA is TGTGCCAGCAGGGATTCGGACGACTACCCATCGGACGAGCAGTACTTC. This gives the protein CASRDSDDYPSDEQYF.

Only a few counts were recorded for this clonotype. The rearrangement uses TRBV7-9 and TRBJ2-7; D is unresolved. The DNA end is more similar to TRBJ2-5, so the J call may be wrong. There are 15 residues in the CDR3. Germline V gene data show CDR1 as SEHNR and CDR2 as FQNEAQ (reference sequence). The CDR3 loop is CASSLKKAFEETQYF. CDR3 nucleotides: TGTGCCAGCAGCTTAAAAAAGGCTTTCGAAGAGACCCAGTACTTC.

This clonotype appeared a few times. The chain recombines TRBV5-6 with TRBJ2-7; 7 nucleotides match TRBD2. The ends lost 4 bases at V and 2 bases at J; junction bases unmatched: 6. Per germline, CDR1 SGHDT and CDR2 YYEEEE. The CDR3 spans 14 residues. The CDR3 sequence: CASSPIGRPYEQYF. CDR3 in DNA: TGTGCCAGCAGCCCTATCGGGAGGCCCTACGAGCAGTACTTC.